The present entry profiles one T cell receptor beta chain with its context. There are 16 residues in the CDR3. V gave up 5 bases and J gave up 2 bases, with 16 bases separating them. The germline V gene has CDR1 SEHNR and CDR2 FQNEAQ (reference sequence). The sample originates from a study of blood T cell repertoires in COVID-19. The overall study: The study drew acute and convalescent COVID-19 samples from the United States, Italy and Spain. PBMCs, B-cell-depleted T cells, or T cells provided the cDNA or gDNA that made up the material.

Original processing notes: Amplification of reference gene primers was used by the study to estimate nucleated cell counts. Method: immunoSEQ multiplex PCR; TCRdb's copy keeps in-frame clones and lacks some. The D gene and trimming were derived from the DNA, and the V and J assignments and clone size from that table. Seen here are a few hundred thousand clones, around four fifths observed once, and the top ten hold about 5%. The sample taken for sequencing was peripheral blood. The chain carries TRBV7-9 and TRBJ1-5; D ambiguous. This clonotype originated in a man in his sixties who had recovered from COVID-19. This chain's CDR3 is CASSPGAGLRNQPQHF. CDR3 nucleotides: TGTGCCAGCAGCCCTGGTGCAGGCTTACGCAATCAGCCCCAGCATTTT.